This T cell receptor beta chain was sequenced for a study of blood T cells in healthy people across ages. Regarding the study as a whole: One million T cells yielded diversity estimates that were considered underestimates. Strong correlation linked observed beta diversity and percent naive T cells.

Per the germline V gene, CDR1 is SGHRS and CDR2 is YFSETQ. V dropped 3 bases and J dropped 3 bases, with 7 bases sitting between them. This CDR3 spans 14 amino acids. At least 6 million PBMCs were isolated per sample. Primed by a sample-barcoded 5' primer and a J-beta primer mix, a second PCR proceeded for roughly 7 to 12 cycles. TCRdb redid the calling of the 5' RACE reads with MiXCR, one entry per CDR3 protein. The sample lists about 1.6 million distinct CDR3 sequences, around 36% occurring once. This clonotype has only a few counts. The target antigen is unknown. Sequencing input: blood. The origin of this receptor is a woman aged 25 to 39 in good health. The chain carries TRBV5-1 and TRBJ2-6; perhaps TRBD1 as D (6 bases). CDR3 sequence reads: CASSWTVGANVLTF. The DNA for the CDR3 is TGCGCCAGCAGCTGGACAGTTGGGGCCAACGTCCTGACTTTC.